Following are 2 T cell receptor beta chains from one sample sequenced in a study of beta chain features in type 1 diabetes. cDNA synthesis used the whole RNA isolate, giving expressed TCRB sequences. Profiled with immunoSEQ multiplex PCR; TCRdb holds only in-frame clones, not every one. The sample shows some 150,000 clones, roughly 9.7% of them seen only once. Source material: central memory CD4+ T cells from blood. The receptors originated from a woman in her 40s in good health.

A few counts support this clone. The chain is built from TRBV7-2 and TRBJ1-1; D remains unclear. The V end was cut by 4 bases, the J end by 6 bases, with 6 bases between. Per the germline V gene, CDR1 is SGHTA and CDR2 is FQGNSA. The CDR3 covers 11 residues. For the CDR3, the DNA is TGTGCCAGCAGCTCCCAGGCTGAAGCTTTCTTT. Its translation is CASSSQAEAFF.

This sequence joins TRBV7-6 and TRBJ1-3; 8 nucleotides line up with TRBD1. Germline V gives CDR1 SGHVS, CDR2 FNYEAQ. J lost 0 bases, V lost 5 bases, and 3 bases had no gene match. The CDR3 length is 15 residues. CDR3: CASSLDRVSGNTIYF. Written as DNA, the CDR3 is TGTGCCAGCAGCCTGGACAGGGTCTCTGGAAACACCATATATTTT.